This TCR beta chain is from a study of blood T cell repertoires in COVID-19. Across the whole study: Acute and convalescent COVID-19 specimens originated in the United States, Italy and Spain. Sources were T cells, B-cell-depleted T cells, or PBMCs; the material itself was cDNA or gDNA.

Libraries were prepared by immunoSEQ multiplex PCR; TCRdb keeps only in-frame clonotypes and omits some of them. The data contain 190,000 or so clones, 87% of them singletons. This clone was seen once. Trimming at V came to 4 bases and at J to 3 bases, leaving 4 bases not matched to a gene. The CDR3 contains 14 residues. Germline CDR1 MDHEN, CDR2 SYDVKM. The source is a man between 18 and 35 years old with acute COVID-19. The chain joins TRBV28 to TRBJ2-7, with TRBD2 matching over 9 bases. Sample: PBMCs or T cells enriched from blood (not recorded which). The CDR3 region has the DNA TGTGCCAGCAGTTGGGCTAGCGGGATCTACGAGCAGTACTTC. Encoded protein: CASSWASGIYEQYF.